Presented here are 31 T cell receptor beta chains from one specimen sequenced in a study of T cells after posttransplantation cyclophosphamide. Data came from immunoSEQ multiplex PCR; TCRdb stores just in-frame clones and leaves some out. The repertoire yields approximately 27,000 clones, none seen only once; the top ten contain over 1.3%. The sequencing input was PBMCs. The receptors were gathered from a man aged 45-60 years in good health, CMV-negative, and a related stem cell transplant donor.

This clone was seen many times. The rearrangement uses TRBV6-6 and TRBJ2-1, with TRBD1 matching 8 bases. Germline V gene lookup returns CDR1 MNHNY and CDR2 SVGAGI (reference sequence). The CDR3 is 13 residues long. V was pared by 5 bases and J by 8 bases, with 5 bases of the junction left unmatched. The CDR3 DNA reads TGTGCCAGCAGTAGGACAGGGTTTGATGAGCAGTTCTTC. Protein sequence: CASSRTGFDEQFF.

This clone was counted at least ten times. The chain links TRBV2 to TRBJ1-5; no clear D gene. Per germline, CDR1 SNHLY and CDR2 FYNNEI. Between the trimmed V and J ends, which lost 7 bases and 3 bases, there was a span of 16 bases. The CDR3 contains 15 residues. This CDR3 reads CASTPGRGTNQPQHF. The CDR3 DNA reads TGTGCCAGCACCCCTGGGCGGGGAACCAATCAGCCCCAGCATTTT.

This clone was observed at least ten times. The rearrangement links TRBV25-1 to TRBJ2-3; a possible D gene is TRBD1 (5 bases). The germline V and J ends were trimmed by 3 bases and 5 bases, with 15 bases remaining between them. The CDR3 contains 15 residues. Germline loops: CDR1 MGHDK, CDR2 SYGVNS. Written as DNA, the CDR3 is TGTGCCAGCAGTGACCAGACAGAGCGTAGAGATACGCAGTATTTT. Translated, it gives CASSDQTERRDTQYF.

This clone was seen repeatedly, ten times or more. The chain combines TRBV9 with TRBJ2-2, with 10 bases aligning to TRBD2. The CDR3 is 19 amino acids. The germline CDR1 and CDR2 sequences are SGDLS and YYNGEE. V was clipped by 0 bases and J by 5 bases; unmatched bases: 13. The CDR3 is CASSVVPSGSLFKTGELFF. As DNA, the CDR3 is TGTGCCAGCAGCGTAGTTCCTAGCGGGAGCCTCTTTAAGACCGGGGAGCTGTTTTTT.

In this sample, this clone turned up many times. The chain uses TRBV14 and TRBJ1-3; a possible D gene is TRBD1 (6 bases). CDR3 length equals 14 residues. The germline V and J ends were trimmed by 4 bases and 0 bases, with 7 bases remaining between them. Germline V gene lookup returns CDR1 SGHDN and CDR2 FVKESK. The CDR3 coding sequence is TGTGCCAGCAGCCCGGGACACTCTGGAAACACCATATATTTT. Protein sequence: CASSPGHSGNTIYF.

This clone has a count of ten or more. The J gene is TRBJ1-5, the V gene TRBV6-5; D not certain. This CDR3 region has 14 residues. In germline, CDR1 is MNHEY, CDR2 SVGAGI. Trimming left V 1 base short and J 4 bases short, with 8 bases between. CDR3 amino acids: CASSYYRSNQPQHF. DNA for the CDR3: TGTGCCAGCAGTTACTACAGATCAAATCAGCCCCAGCATTTT.

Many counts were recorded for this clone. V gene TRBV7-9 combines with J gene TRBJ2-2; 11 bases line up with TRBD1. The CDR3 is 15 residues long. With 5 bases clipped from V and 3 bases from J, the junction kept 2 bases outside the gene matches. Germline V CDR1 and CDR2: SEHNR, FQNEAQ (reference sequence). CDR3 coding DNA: TGTGCCAGCAGCCCGGGACAGGGGGACACCGGGGAGCTGTTTTTT. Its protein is CASSPGQGDTGELFF.

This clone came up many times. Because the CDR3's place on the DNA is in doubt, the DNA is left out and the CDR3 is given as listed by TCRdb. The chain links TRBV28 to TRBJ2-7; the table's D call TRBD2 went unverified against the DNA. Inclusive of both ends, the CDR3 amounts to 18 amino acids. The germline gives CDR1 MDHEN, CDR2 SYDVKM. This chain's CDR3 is CASSFGSGVSGVSYEQYF.

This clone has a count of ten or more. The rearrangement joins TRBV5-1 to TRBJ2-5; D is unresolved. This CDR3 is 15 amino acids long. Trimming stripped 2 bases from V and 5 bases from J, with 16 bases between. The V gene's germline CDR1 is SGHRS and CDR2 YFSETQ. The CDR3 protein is CASSFNRQVIETQYF. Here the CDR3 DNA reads TGCGCCAGCAGCTTCAACCGTCAGGTGATTGAGACCCAGTACTTC.

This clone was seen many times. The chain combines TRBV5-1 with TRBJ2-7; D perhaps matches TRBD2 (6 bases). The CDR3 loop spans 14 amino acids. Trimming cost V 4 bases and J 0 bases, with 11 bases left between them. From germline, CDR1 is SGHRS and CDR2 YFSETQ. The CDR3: CASSGAGLSYEQYF. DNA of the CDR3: TGCGCCAGCAGCGGAGCGGGCCTCTCCTACGAGCAGTACTTC.

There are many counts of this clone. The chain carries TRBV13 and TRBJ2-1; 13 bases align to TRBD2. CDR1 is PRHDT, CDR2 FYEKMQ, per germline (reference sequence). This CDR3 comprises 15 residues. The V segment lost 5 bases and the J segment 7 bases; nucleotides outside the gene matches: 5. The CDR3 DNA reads TGTGCCAGCAGCGCCGGACTAGCGGGGGTTAATGAGCAGTTCTTC. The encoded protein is CASSAGLAGVNEQFF.

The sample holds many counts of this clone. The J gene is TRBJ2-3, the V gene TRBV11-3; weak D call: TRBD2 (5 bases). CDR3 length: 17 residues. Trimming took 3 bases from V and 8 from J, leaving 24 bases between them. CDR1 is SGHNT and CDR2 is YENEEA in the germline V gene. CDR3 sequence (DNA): TGTGCCAGCAGCTTGAATGGACTCACGCCGTCTAATGGTACGCAGTATTTT. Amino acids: CASSLNGLTPSNGTQYF. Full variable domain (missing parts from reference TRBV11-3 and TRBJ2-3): EAGVVQSPRYKIIEKKQPVAFWCNPISGHNTLYWYLQNLGQGPELLIRYENEEAVDDSQLPKDRFSAERLKGVDSTLKIQPAELGDSAVYLCASSLNGLTPSNGTQYFGPGTRLTVL.

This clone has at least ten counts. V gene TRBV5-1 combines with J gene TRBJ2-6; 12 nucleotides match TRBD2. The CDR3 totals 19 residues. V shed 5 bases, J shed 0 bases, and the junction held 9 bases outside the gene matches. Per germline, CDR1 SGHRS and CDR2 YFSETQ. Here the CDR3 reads CASRTGGLAGPSGANVLTF. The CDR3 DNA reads TGCGCCAGCAGGACAGGGGGACTAGCGGGCCCCTCTGGGGCCAACGTCCTGACTTTC.

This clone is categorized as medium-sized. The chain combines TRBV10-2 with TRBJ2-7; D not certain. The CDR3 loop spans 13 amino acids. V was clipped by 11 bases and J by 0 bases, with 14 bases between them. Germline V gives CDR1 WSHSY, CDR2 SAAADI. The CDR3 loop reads CASYSPISYEQYF. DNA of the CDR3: TGCGCCTCATACTCACCGATCTCCTACGAGCAGTACTTC.

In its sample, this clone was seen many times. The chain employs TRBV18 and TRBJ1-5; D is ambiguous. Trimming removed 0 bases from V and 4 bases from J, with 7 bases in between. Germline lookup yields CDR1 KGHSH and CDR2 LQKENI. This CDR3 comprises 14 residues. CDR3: CASSPPGQNQPQHF. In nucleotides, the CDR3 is TGTGCCAGCTCACCACCTGGCCAGAATCAGCCCCAGCATTTT.

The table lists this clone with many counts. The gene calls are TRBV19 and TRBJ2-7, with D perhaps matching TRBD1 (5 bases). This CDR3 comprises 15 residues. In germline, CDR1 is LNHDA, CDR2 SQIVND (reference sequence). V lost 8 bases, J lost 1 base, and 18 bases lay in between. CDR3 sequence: CASSTTVATSYEQYF. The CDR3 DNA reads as TGTGCCAGTTCCACGACAGTTGCAACGTCCTACGAGCAGTACTTC.

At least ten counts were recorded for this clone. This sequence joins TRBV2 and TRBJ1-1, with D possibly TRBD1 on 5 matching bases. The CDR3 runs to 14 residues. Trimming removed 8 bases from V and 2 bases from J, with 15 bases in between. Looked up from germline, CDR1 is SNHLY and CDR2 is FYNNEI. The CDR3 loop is CASRRTHPNTEAFF. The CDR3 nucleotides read TGTGCCAGCCGACGGACACATCCAAACACTGAAGCTTTCTTT. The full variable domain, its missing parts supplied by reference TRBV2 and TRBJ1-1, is EPEVTQTPSHQVTQMGQEVILRCVPISNHLYFYWYRQILGQKVEFLVSFYNNEISEKSEIFDDQFSVERPDGSNFTLKIRSTKLEDSAMYFCASRRTHPNTEAFFGQGTRLTVV.

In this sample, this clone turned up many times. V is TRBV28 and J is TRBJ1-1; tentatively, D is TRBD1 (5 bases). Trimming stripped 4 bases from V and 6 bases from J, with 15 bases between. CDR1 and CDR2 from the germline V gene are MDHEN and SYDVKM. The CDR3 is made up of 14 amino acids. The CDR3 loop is CASSWAGLRAEAFF. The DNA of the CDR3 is TGTGCCAGCAGTTGGGCAGGGCTCAGGGCTGAAGCTTTCTTT.

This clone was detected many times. This CDR3 reads CASRDRPKLEKLFF. CDR3 DNA: TGTGCCAGCAGGGACAGGCCGAAGCTCGAAAAACTGTTTTTT. This chain joins TRBV2 and TRBJ1-4; 7 bases match TRBD1. With 6 bases clipped from V and 8 bases from J, the junction kept 9 bases outside the gene matches. There are 14 residues in the CDR3. The germline gives CDR1 SNHLY, CDR2 FYNNEI.

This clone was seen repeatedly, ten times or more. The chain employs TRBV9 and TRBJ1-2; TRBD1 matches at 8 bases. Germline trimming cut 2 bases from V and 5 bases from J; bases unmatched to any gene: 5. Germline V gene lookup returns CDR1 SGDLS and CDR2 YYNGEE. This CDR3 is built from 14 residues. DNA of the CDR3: TGTGCCAGCAGCGTGGGACAGGCCTCTTATGGCTACACCTTC. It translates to CASSVGQASYGYTF.

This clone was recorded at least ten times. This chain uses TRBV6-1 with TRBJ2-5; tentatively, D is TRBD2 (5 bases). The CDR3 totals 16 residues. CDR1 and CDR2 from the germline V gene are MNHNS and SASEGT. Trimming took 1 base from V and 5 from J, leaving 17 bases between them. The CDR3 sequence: CASSEGGEGLRETQYF. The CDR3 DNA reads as TGTGCCAGCAGTGAAGGGGGAGAGGGCTTACGGGAGACCCAGTACTTC.

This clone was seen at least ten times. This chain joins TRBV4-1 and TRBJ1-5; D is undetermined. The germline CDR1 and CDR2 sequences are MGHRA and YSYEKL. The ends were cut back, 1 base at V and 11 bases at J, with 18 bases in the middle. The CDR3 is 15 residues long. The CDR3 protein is CASSQAKEVFGAQHF. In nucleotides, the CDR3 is TGCGCCAGCAGCCAAGCCAAGGAGGTTTTCGGGGCCCAGCATTTT.

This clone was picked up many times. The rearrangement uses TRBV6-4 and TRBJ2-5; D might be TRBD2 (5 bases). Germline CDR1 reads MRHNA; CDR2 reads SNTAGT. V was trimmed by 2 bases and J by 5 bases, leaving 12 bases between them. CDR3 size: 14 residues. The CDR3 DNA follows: TGTGCCAGCAGTGACGAACTAGGCACGGAGACCCAGTACTTC. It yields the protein CASSDELGTETQYF.

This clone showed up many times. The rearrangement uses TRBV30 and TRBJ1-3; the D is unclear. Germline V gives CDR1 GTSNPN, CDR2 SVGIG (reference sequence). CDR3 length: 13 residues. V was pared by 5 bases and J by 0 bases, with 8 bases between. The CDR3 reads CAWETSSGNTIYF. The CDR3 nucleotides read TGTGCCTGGGAAACATCCTCTGGAAACACCATATATTTT.

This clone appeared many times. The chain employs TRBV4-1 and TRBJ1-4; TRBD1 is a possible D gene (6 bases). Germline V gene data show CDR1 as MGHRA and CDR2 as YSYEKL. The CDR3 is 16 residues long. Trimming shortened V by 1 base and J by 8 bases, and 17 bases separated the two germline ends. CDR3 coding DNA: TGCGCCAGCAGCCAAGTTCCACAGGGCGTAGAAGAAAAACTGTTTTTT. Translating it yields CASSQVPQGVEEKLFF.

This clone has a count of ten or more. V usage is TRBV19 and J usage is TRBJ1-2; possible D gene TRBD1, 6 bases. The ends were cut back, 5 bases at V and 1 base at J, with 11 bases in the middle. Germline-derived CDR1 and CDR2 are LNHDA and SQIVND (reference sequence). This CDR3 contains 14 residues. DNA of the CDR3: TGTGCCAGTAGTCTAGGGACACTTAACTATGGCTACACCTTC. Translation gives CASSLGTLNYGYTF. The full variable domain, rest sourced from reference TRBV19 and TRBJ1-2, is DGGITQSPKYLFRKEGQNVTLSCEQNLNHDAMYWYRQDPGQGLRLIYYSQIVNDFQKGDIAEGYSVSREKKESFPLTVTSAQKNPTAFYLCASSLGTLNYGYTFGSGTRLTVV.

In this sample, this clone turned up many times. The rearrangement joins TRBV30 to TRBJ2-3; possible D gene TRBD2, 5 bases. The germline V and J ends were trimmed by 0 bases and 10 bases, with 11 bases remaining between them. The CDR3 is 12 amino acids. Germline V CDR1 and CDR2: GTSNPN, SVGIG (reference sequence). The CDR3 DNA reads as TGTGCCTGGAGTGTACTAAGCGGAGCGCAGTATTTT. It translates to CAWSVLSGAQYF.

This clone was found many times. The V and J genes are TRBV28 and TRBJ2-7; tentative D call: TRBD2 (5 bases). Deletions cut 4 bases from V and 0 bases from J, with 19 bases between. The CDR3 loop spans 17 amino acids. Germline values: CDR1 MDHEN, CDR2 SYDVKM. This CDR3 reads CASSYPVRVSDSYEQYF. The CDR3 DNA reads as TGTGCCAGCAGTTATCCCGTGAGGGTTTCTGACTCCTACGAGCAGTACTTC.

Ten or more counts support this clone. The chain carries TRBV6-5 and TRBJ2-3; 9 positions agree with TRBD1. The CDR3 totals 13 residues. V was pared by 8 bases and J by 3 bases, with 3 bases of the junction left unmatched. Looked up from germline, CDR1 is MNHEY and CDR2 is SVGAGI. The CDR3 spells CASRQGVTDTQYF. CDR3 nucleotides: TGTGCCAGCCGACAGGGGGTGACAGATACGCAGTATTTT.

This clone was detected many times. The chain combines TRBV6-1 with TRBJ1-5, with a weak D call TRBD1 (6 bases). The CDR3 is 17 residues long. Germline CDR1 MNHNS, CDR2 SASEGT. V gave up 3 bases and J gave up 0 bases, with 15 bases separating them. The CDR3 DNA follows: TGTGCCAGCAGTGAGTTAGGGGGATCTTTTAGCAATCAGCCCCAGCATTTT. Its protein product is CASSELGGSFSNQPQHF.

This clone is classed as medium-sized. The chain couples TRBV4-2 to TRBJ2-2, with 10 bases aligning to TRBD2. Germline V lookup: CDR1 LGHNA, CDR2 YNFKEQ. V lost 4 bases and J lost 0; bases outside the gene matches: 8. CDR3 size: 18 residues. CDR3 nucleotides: TGTGCCAGCAGCCCACAGCGGGAGGGCTTCGCGAACACCGGGGAGCTGTTTTTT. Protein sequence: CASSPQREGFANTGELFF.